This T cell receptor (beta chain) derives from a study of blood T cells in healthy people across ages. Notes on the study in general: The recorded TCR beta diversity per million T cells decreased in a roughly linear manner with age.

Through a sample-barcoded 5' primer and a J-beta primer mix, a second PCR was run for about 6 to 11 cycles. TCRdb reprocessed the 5' RACE reads with MiXCR, giving one entry per CDR3 protein. The sample holds about 640,000 distinct CDR3 sequences, approximately 30% seen once. This clonotype was seen ten or more times. Its specificity is not known. Every donor provided 7.5 to 10 milliliters of peripheral blood. The CDR3 is 18 residues long. Germline loops: CDR1 LGHNA, CDR2 YSLEER. The germline V and J ends were trimmed by 0 bases and 0 bases, with 18 bases remaining between them. The source is a woman aged 80 or older in good health. The rearrangement joins TRBV4-3 to TRBJ2-7, with D possibly TRBD1 on 5 matching bases. The sequencing input was blood. This CDR3 is CASSQDRQQGFVSYEQYF. The CDR3 DNA is TGCGCCAGCAGCCAAGATAGGCAGCAGGGCTTTGTCTCCTACGAGCAGTACTTC.